Here is one T cell receptor beta chain with its context. What it binds is not known. The study ran its PCR with 60 Vbeta and 13 Jbeta primers. Method: immunoSEQ multiplex PCR; TCRdb's copy keeps in-frame clones and lacks some. Recorded for this sample: approximately 45,000 clones. The data stem from a study of cytomegalovirus exposure and HLA in healthy donors. Study-level points and caveats: The authors considered a cluster of highly shared sequence variants likely to be a sequencing artifact. About 90% or about 30% of the time was how often most TCR beta V segments were productive, according to an earlier analysis. In a later analysis, HLA-C alleles had the fewest associated TCRs, DRB1 alleles the most. In vitro, a few CMV-associated chains proved specific for CMV antigens.

The material sequenced was PBMCs. This sequence originates from a woman in her thirties or forties in good health and CMV-seronegative.

CDR3 sequence: CASSQSGLAGGVGEQYF. The DNA for the CDR3 is TGCGCCAGCAGCCAAAGTGGACTAGCGGGAGGAGTGGGCGAGCAGTACTTC. V and J are TRBV4-1 and TRBJ2-7; the match to TRBD2 covers 14 bases. The germline CDR1 and CDR2 sequences are MGHRA and YSYEKL. After removal of 2 bases from V and 6 bases from J, the junction contained 9 bases not matched to a gene. The CDR3 totals 17 residues.